Listed below are T cell receptor beta chains from one sample, sequenced in a study of prognosis after radiotherapy for stage I lung cancer. TCRdb re-derived calls from the multiplex PCR reads in MiXCR, one entry per CDR3 protein. The sample holds about 13,000 distinct CDR3 sequences; 43% are singletons and the top ten take roughly 40%. The sample was PBMCs, taken before or after stereotactic body radiation therapy (not recorded which). These receptors came from a donor at least 50 years old with non-small cell lung cancer. The CDR3 runs from the conserved cysteine through the conserved F or W. The order of the fields is D gene, V gene, clone size, CDR3 length, J gene, CDR3 DNA, CDR3 protein. A D gene is named only where the DNA matches it firmly. Where a row states a size, it is once, few, many or the class of an expanded clone; other rows omit it.

>.|TRBV27|.|14|TRBJ2-1
TGTGCCAGCAGCACGACGGACCCGTACAATGAGCAGTTCTTC
CASSTTDPYNEQFF
>TRBD1|TRBV28|many|18|TRBJ2-1
TGTGCCAGCAGTTTATCAAGACAGGGGGAACGGGAAGGGAATGAGCAGTTCTTC
CASSLSRQGEREGNEQFF
>.|TRBV15|many|19|TRBJ2-3
TGTGCCACCAGCAGAGATCGTATGATGAGCCACAGTTCCACAGATACGCAGTATTTT
CATSRDRMMSHSSTDTQYF
>.|TRBV28|.|15|TRBJ2-2
TGTGCCAGCAGCCGCTATTTAACGAACACCGGGGAGCTGTTTTTT
CASSRYLTNTGELFF
>.|TRBV2|many|13|TRBJ1-4
TGTGCCAGCAAAAAGGGCGTCGGAGAAAAACTGTTTTTT
CASKKGVGEKLFF
>.|TRBV6-1|.|13|TRBJ1-2
TGTGCCAGCAGTATACAGTTACTGTATGGCTACACCTTC
CASSIQLLYGYTF
>.|TRBV5-1|.|16|TRBJ1-2
TGCGCCAGCAGCTTGGTCCCATGGCTAACTAACTATGGCTACACCTTC
CASSLVPWLTNYGYTF
>TRBD2|TRBV5-4|many|15|TRBJ2-7
TGTGCCAGCAGCAGCGGGGGGAGGGGTGGAAACGAGCAGTACTTC
CASSSGGRGGNEQYF
>.|TRBV6-2/TRBV6-3|medium-sized|13|TRBJ2-3
TGTGCCAGCAGTTACGGGAAGACAGATACGCAGTATTTT
CASSYGKTDTQYF
>.|TRBV5-1|many|14|TRBJ2-3
TGCGCCAGCAGCTTGAATCCTAGCACAGATACGCAGTATTTT
CASSLNPSTDTQYF
>.|TRBV6-2/TRBV6-3|.|16|TRBJ1-2
TGTGCCAGCAGTTACGGTAGAAAAAGAATCGACTATGGCTACACCTTC
CASSYGRKRIDYGYTF
>.|TRBV19|many|14|TRBJ2-7
TGTGCCAGTAGTCTGGACATAGTCGACCCCGAGCAGTACTTC
CASSLDIVDPEQYF
>TRBD1|TRBV12-3/TRBV12-4|medium-sized|16|TRBJ1-2
TGTGCCAGCAGCCAAGGGACAGGGGGCTTTGCTCGGGGCTACACCTTC
CASSQGTGGFARGYTF
>.|TRBV25-1|.|12|TRBJ2-3
TGTGCCAGCAGTGATCCGGTTATGTCGCAGTATTTT
CASSDPVMSQYF
>.|TRBV6-1|.|15|TRBJ1-2
TGTGCCAGCAGTGAAGTCGATGAGGGTGCGCATGGCTACACCTTC
CASSEVDEGAHGYTF
>TRBD2|TRBV6-5|.|16|TRBJ2-1
TGTGCCAACAGCCCTTCTTCATGGGGGGGTTACAATGAGCAGTTCTTC
CANSPSSWGGYNEQFF
>TRBD1|TRBV20-1|many|15|TRBJ1-3
TGCAGTGCTAGGGGTCCAGGGGGCTCTGGAAACACCATATATTTT
CSARGPGGSGNTIYF
>TRBD2|TRBV5-4|many|17|TRBJ2-4
TGTGCCAGCAGCTTTGCTAGCGGGGGGCTAGCCAAAAACATTCAGTACTTC
CASSFASGGLAKNIQYF
>TRBD1|TRBV10-3|many|16|TRBJ2-6
TGTGCCACTAAACAGGGGATGAGCTCTGGGGCCAACGTCCTGACTTTC
CATKQGMSSGANVLTF
>.|TRBV5-1|medium-sized|15|TRBJ1-2
TGCGCCAGCAGCACCGCTCCTCCCCCCATAGATGGCTACACCTTC
CASSTAPPPIDGYTF
>.|TRBV7-3|many|15|TRBJ2-5
TGTGCCAGCAGCTTAATACCAGGGCCGGTCGAGACCCAGTACTTC
CASSLIPGPVETQYF
>.|TRBV4-2|.|13|TRBJ2-3
TGTGCCAGCAGCCGGACTGGAACAGATACGCAGTATTTT
CASSRTGTDTQYF
>.|TRBV5-4|many|15|TRBJ1-2
TGTGCCAGCAGCTCGCTGCCATTGGCGGGATATGGCTACACCTTC
CASSSLPLAGYGYTF
>TRBD2|TRBV4-1|.|18|TRBJ2-1
TGCGCCAGCAGCCAAGATCGTGGAATGACTAGCGGTTACAATGAACATTTCTTC
CASSQDRGMTSGYNEHFF
>TRBD2|TRBV12-3/TRBV12-4|medium-sized|14|TRBJ2-7
TGTGCCAGCGGAGGGGGACTAGTTTGGTACGAGCAGTACTTC
CASGGGLVWYEQYF
>TRBD2|TRBV24-1|many|23|TRBJ2-4
TGTGCCACCAGGCACCCCCGGCAGAGCAAACGACTAGCGGGAGTTTGGAGCAAAAACATTCAGTACTTC
CATRHPRQSKRLAGVWSKNIQYF
>.|TRBV2|.|14|TRBJ1-5
TGTGCCAGGGGGGACCGCCATAATAATCAGCCCCAGCATTTT
CARGDRHNNQPQHF
>TRBD1|TRBV6-9|.|17|TRBJ2-2
TGTGCCAGCAGTTCACCTCCGCGACAGGGTAACACCGGGGAGCTGTTTTTT
CASSSPPRQGNTGELFF
>.|TRBV20-1|many|14|TRBJ1-4
TGCAGTGCTCCAAGGCGGGACGGGAATGAAAAACTGTTTTTT
CSAPRRDGNEKLFF
>TRBD1|TRBV7-2|many|13|TRBJ1-5
TGTGCCAGCAGCTTAGGACAGGGACAGCCCCAGCATTTT
CASSLGQGQPQHF
>.|TRBV27|few|17|TRBJ2-3
TGTGCCAGCAGTACACCCCCCGCTAGTGGGGGCACAGATACGCAGTATTTT
CASSTPPASGGTDTQYF
>.|TRBV20-1|many|12|TRBJ1-1
TGCAGTGCCCGGAGGGATGGGACTGAAGCTTTCTTT
CSARRDGTEAFF
>TRBD1|TRBV6-1|.|14|TRBJ2-7
TGTGCCAGCAGGCTCGGGACAGGGTACTACGAGCAGTACTTC
CASRLGTGYYEQYF
>.|TRBV4-1|many|16|TRBJ2-7
TGCGCCAGCAGCCAAGAATCGGTGGACTACCGTCGAGAGCAGTACTTC
CASSQESVDYRREQYF
>.|TRBV6-5|many|14|TRBJ1-2
TGTGCCAGCAGTTTCGATTATACGAGTTATGGCTACACCTTC
CASSFDYTSYGYTF
>TRBD1|TRBV7-2|many|16|TRBJ2-2
TGTGCCAGCAGCTCCCCTCCCAGGGGGCGGGGCGGGGAGCTGTTTTTT
CASSSPPRGRGGELFF
>.|TRBV11-2|many|12|TRBJ1-1
TGTGCCAGCAGCTCCTCAAACACTGAAGCTTTCTTT
CASSSSNTEAFF
>TRBD1|TRBV6-2/TRBV6-3|.|14|TRBJ1-2
TGTGCCAGCAGGACAGGGGGCTCTAACTATGGCTACACCTTC
CASRTGGSNYGYTF
>.|TRBV28|medium-sized|14|TRBJ1-2
TGTGCCAGCAGACAAATACTCTCAGGTGGTGGCTACACCTTC
CASRQILSGGGYTF